Following are 13 T cell receptor beta chains from one sample sequenced in a study of blood T cells in healthy people across ages. PCR was performed a second time for 7 to 11 cycles using a sample-barcoded 5' primer and a J-beta primer mix. Via MiXCR, TCRdb re-called the 5' RACE reads, giving one row per CDR3 protein. The sample contains roughly 1.7 million distinct CDR3 sequences, about 35% of which appear only once. The sample was blood. These receptors all stem from a woman in her 30s in good health.

The chain links TRBV7-6 to TRBJ2-3, with 10 bases that match TRBD2. J gave up 2 bases and V 3 bases, and 2 bases lay outside the gene matches. This CDR3 region has 15 residues. The germline V gene encodes CDR1 SGHVS and CDR2 FNYEAQ. CDR3 amino acids: CASSFGTSDTDTQYF. DNA of the CDR3: TGTGCCAGCAGCTTCGGGACTAGCGACACAGATACGCAGTATTTT.

This clonotype was seen only a few times. The gene calls are TRBV5-1 and TRBJ2-7; D unclear. V was pared by 0 bases and J by 5 bases, with 6 bases between. This CDR3 comprises 12 residues. Germline V lookup: CDR1 SGHRS, CDR2 YFSETQ. The CDR3 nucleotides are TGCGCCAGCAGCTTGGAGGCCGACGAGCAGTACTTC. It encodes CASSLEADEQYF.

This CDR3 reads CASLDRAKNIQYF. The CDR3 region has the DNA TGTGCCAGCTTGGACCGGGCCAAAAACATTCAGTACTTC. The J gene is TRBJ2-4, the V gene TRBV2, with D unresolved. Trimming cost V 8 bases and J 1 base, with 9 bases left between them. CDR1 is SNHLY, CDR2 FYNNEI, per germline. This CDR3 has 13 amino acids.

V usage is TRBV12-3 or TRBV12-4 and J usage is TRBJ2-1; tentative D call: TRBD2 (6 bases). V was trimmed by 3 bases and J by 0 bases, leaving 9 bases between them. The CDR3 runs 15 residues. DNA of the CDR3: TGTGCCAGCAGTTTTGCGGGGATCTCCTACAATGAGCAGTTCTTC. Amino acids: CASSFAGISYNEQFF.

V is TRBV13 and J is TRBJ2-1; 8 bases map to TRBD2. This CDR3 has 15 residues. After removal of 0 bases from V and 5 bases from J, the junction contained 3 bases not matched to a gene. The V gene's germline CDR1 is PRHDT and CDR2 FYEKMQ (reference sequence). The CDR3, as DNA: TGTGCCAGCAGCTTAGGCGGGAGGGGAAACAATGAGCAGTTCTTC. As protein: CASSLGGRGNNEQFF. The full variable domain, completed using reference TRBV13 and TRBJ2-1, is AAGVIQSPRHLIKEKRETATLKCYPIPRHDTVYWYQQGPGQDPQFLISFYEKMQSDKGSIPDRFSAQQFSDYHSELNMSSLELGDSALYFCASSLGGRGNNEQFFGPGTRLTVL.

V is TRBV10-3 and J is TRBJ2-1; TRBD2 matches at 7 bases. Germline CDR1 reads ENHRY; CDR2 reads SYGVKD. This CDR3 is 12 amino acids long. The V segment lost 6 bases and the J segment 7 bases; nucleotides outside the gene matches: 3. As DNA, the CDR3 is TGTGCCATCAGCGTGGGAGGGAATGAGCAGTTCTTC. It specifies CAISVGGNEQFF.

Note on this clonotype: The junction differs from germline at one of its ends, possibly a read error. This chain's CDR3 is CTISDMVSNTEAFF. DNA for the CDR3: TGTACCATCAGTGATATGGTTTCGAACACTGAAGCTTTCTTT. The genes are TRBV10-3 and TRBJ1-1; D unclear. This CDR3 spans 14 amino acids. The germline V gene encodes CDR1 ENHRY and CDR2 SYGVKD.

Here the CDR3 reads CSAENRVNNQPQHF. The CDR3 DNA sequence: TGCAGTGCTGAGAACAGGGTCAACAATCAGCCCCAGCATTTT. The V gene is TRBV20-1, the J gene TRBJ1-5, with a weak D call TRBD1 (6 bases). From germline, CDR1 is DFQATT and CDR2 SNEGSKA (reference sequence). V was pared by 5 bases and J by 3 bases, with 14 bases between. This CDR3 has 14 amino acids.

As concerns this clonotype: At one boundary the junction diverges from the germline segment, which might be a read error. The chain links TRBV5-4 to TRBJ2-1; the match to TRBD2 covers 7 bases. This CDR3 is 16 amino acids long. The germline V gene has CDR1 SGHNT and CDR2 YYREEE (reference sequence). CDR3 residues: CASSLWTRPSDNEQFF. The CDR3 nucleotides are TGTGCCAGTAGCCTTTGGACTAGACCCTCCGACAATGAGCAGTTCTTC.

The chain couples TRBV7-2 to TRBJ2-1, with D tentatively TRBD1 (6 bases). This CDR3 contains 15 residues. Looked up from germline, CDR1 is SGHTA and CDR2 is FQGNSA. With 6 bases removed from V and 10 bases from J, the gap between germline ends came to 22 bases. The CDR3 protein is CASRWAGGGRHEQFF. CDR3 nucleotides: TGTGCCAGCAGGTGGGCGGGTGGGGGCCGCCACGAGCAGTTCTTC.

This chain connects TRBV20-1 to TRBJ2-1; 11 bases are shared with TRBD2. Trimming took 0 bases from V and 5 from J; bases not matched to a gene: 15. Germline CDR1 reads DFQATT; CDR2 reads SNEGSKA (reference sequence). This CDR3 is built from 19 residues. The DNA of the CDR3 is TGCAGTGCTAGAGAAACAGGGGGCCTAGCGGGAGGAGTGAACAATGAGCAGTTCTTC. Its translation is CSARETGGLAGGVNNEQFF.

With regard to this clonotype: At one end, the junction sequence differs from germline, possibly due to a read error. This sequence joins TRBV3-1 and TRBJ2-3; 14 nucleotides match TRBD2. This CDR3 is 16 amino acids long. Germline CDR1 reads LGHDT; CDR2 reads YNNKEL (reference sequence). CDR3 DNA sequence: TGCGCCAGCAGCCACCGACTAGCGGGAGGGGGGGATACGCAGTATTTT. It yields the protein CASSHRLAGGGDTQYF.

This chain connects TRBV9 to TRBJ2-1; 8 nucleotides line up with TRBD2. The CDR3 extends over 16 amino acids. Germline V gene sequence: CDR1 SGDLS, CDR2 YYNGEE. The V gene end was trimmed by 6 bases and the J gene end by 6 bases; junction bases not matched to a gene: 14. The CDR3 nucleotides read TGTGCCAGCAACCCCGGCGGGGGGCCCTTACTCAATGAGCAGTTCTTC. Translating gives CASNPGGGPLLNEQFF.